One and the same sample provided the 13 T cell receptor beta chains below, sequenced in a study of tumor-infiltrating lymphocytes in primary liver carcinoma. Making TCR beta cDNA involved approximately 520 ng total RNA and a constant-region primer. Libraries of TCR beta came from three nested multiplex PCR rounds with slightly modified ARM-PCR. It was with TRBV1-TRBV30 forward primers and a C-beta reverse primer that the first two PCR rounds were run, at roughly 11 cycles each. MiXCR, applied by TCRdb to the multiplex PCR reads, yields one record per CDR3 protein. The data show around 330,000 distinct CDR3 sequences, around 50% seen once. Unsorted whole blood served as the source of blood RNA, and germline DNA was extracted as well. The sample consisted of peripheral blood. Every receptor here comes from a woman in her 30s with primary liver carcinoma and hepatitis B virus infection.

This clonotype has just a few counts. The chain has TRBV28 and TRBJ2-1, with TRBD2 as a possible D gene (6 bases). CDR3 length equals 15 residues. Trimming stripped 3 bases from V and 8 bases from J, with 17 bases between. Germline loops: CDR1 MDHEN, CDR2 SYDVKM. CDR3 sequence: CASSFRGILIYEQFF. Here the CDR3 DNA reads TGTGCCAGCAGTTTCCGCGGGATATTAATCTATGAGCAGTTCTTC. The variable domain in full, with the rest retrieved from reference TRBV28 and TRBJ2-1, is DVKVTQSSRYLVKRTGEKVFLECVQDMDHENMFWYRQDPGLGLRLIYFSYDVKMKEKGDIPEGYSVSREKKERFSLILESASTNQTSMYLCASSFRGILIYEQFFGPGTRLTVL.

This sequence joins TRBV11-2 and TRBJ2-3, with 10 bases fitting TRBD2. This CDR3 region has 17 residues. Germline V gene data show CDR1 as SGHAT and CDR2 as FQNNGV. With 2 bases clipped from V and 10 bases from J, the junction kept 15 bases outside the gene matches. The CDR3 reads CASSLISGRAAHLAQYF. The CDR3 nucleotides read TGTGCCAGCAGCTTAATAAGCGGGAGGGCAGCCCACCTCGCGCAGTATTTT.

This clonotype came up many times. The rearrangement links TRBV11-2 to TRBJ1-4; possible D gene TRBD1, 5 bases. The CDR3 is made up of 16 amino acids. Per germline, CDR1 SGHAT and CDR2 FQNNGV. V was trimmed by 5 bases and J by 0 bases, leaving 13 bases between them. CDR3 protein: CASSGGRSATNEKLFF. The CDR3 coding sequence is TGTGCCAGCAGCGGGGGACGGAGTGCAACTAATGAAAAACTGTTTTTT.

A note on this clonotype: The junction differs from germline at one of its ends, possibly a read error. J is TRBJ1-2 and V is TRBV7-8, with D unresolved. The CDR3 extends over 15 amino acids. Germline assignment: CDR1 SGHVS and CDR2 FQNEAQ. The CDR3 here is CTSSPLVPIPYGYTF. The CDR3 bases are TGTACCAGCAGCCCCCTTGTCCCAATCCCATATGGCTACACCTTC.

There are many counts of this clonotype. The genes are TRBV29-1 and TRBJ2-7; the D is unclear. Germline-derived CDR1 and CDR2 are SQVTM and ANQGSEA. Trimming took off 2 bases at V and 0 bases at J, with 11 bases between the two ends. The CDR3 extends over 14 amino acids. CDR3 loop: CSVETDQHSYEQYF. Here the CDR3 DNA reads TGCAGCGTTGAAACGGACCAACACTCCTACGAGCAGTACTTC.

The chain uses TRBV11-2 and TRBJ2-5; no definite D call. The V gene's germline CDR1 is SGHAT and CDR2 FQNNGV. The CDR3 extends over 14 amino acids. In DNA, the CDR3 is TGTGCAGGCAGCTTAGGACCCGGGTTAGAGACCCAGTACTTC. This encodes CAGSLGPGLETQYF.

With regard to this clonotype: One end of the junction is discordant with germline, which a read error may explain. The chain links TRBV5-1 to TRBJ2-7, with TRBD2 matching 13 bases. The germline gives CDR1 SGHRS, CDR2 YFSETQ. The CDR3 totals 16 residues. In DNA, the CDR3 is TGCGCCAGCAGCCTAACTAGCGGGAGGGTGCCCCTGGACCAGAAGTTC. Translation gives CASSLTSGRVPLDQKF.

Here the CDR3 reads CAISAGTSRTGELFF. CDR3 sequence (DNA): TGTGCCATCAGTGCCGGGACTAGCAGGACCGGGGAGCTGTTTTTT. This chain links TRBV10-3 with TRBJ2-2; 9 bases line up with TRBD2. The CDR3 is made up of 15 amino acids. V trimming: 4 bases; J trimming: 5 bases; junction bases outside the gene matches: 5. CDR1 and CDR2 (germline): ENHRY, SYGVKD.

For this clonotype: One end of the junction fails to match germline, which may point to a read error. The rearrangement joins TRBV4-1 to TRBJ2-7, with D perhaps TRBD1 (6 bases). Per germline, CDR1 MGHRA and CDR2 YSYEKL. The CDR3 covers 14 residues. The CDR3 spells CASGQVGQIYEQYF. The CDR3 DNA follows: TGCGCCAGCGGCCAAGTAGGACAGATCTACGAGCAGTACTTC.

The chain recombines TRBV30 with TRBJ2-3, with TRBD1 as a possible D gene (6 bases). This CDR3 is 14 amino acids long. Trimming removed 0 bases at V and 4 bases at J, with 11 bases between. Per germline, CDR1 GTSNPN and CDR2 SVGIG (reference sequence). CDR3 DNA sequence: TGTGCCTGGAGTGTCGATACAGGGTCAGATACGCAGTATTTT. Protein: CAWSVDTGSDTQYF.

This chain connects TRBV6-6 to TRBJ2-3; no clear D. This CDR3 is 15 amino acids long. Trimming shortened V by 4 bases and J by 6 bases, and 17 bases separated the two germline ends. Per germline, CDR1 MNHNY and CDR2 SVGAGI (reference sequence). The CDR3 nucleotides are TGTGCCAGCAGTTCCCCCGGACCTCCAACGGATACGCAGTATTTT. This sequence encodes CASSSPGPPTDTQYF.

The chain couples TRBV5-4 to TRBJ2-7, with TRBD2 matching 12 bases. V gave up 5 bases and J gave up 0 bases; unmatched junction bases: 6. Germline loops: CDR1 SGHNT, CDR2 YYREEE (reference sequence). CDR3 size: 16 residues. The CDR3 loop reads CASSPGLAGISYEQYF. The CDR3 nucleotides are TGTGCCAGCAGTCCGGGACTAGCGGGCATCTCCTACGAGCAGTACTTC.

This clonotype is a singleton in its sample. The CDR3 spells CASSNRFTAQHF. CDR3 DNA sequence: TGTGCCAGCAGTAACAGGTTTACGGCCCAGCATTTT. The rearrangement uses TRBV28 and TRBJ1-5; D may be TRBD1 (5 bases). Germline CDR1 and CDR2: MDHEN and SYDVKM. CDR3 size: 12 residues. V gave up 5 bases and J gave up 11 bases, with 13 bases separating them. The full variable domain, its missing parts supplied by reference TRBV28 and TRBJ1-5, is DVKVTQSSRYLVKRTGEKVFLECVQDMDHENMFWYRQDPGLGLRLIYFSYDVKMKEKGDIPEGYSVSREKKERFSLILESASTNQTSMYLCASSNRFTAQHFGDGTRLSIL.